This TCR beta chain was recovered during a study of T cells after yellow fever vaccination. This clonotype was counted only a few times. The antigen remains undetermined. The V end was cut by 4 bases, the J end by 5 bases, with 12 bases between. Germline V CDR1 and CDR2: SGHRS, YFSETQ. CDR3 length equals 13 residues. Overall study findings and caveats: Reappearing after the booster were most of the clones from primary vaccination (about 96% CD4, around 90% CD8).

5'RACE template switching produced TCR cDNA carrying a universal primer site and UMIs. TCRdb reprocessed the 5' RACE reads via MiXCR and lists one record per CDR3 protein. The sample has fewer than 400,000 distinct CDR3 sequences, approximately 12% seen once. Source: CD4+ T cells sorted from PBMCs, taken 45 days after the yellow fever booster vaccination. The source of this sequence is a man between 18 and 29 years old who received the YFV17D yellow fever vaccine. This sequence joins TRBV5-1 and TRBJ2-5; D gene unclear. Here the CDR3 reads CASSPLSAETQYF. In nucleotides, the CDR3 is TGCGCCAGCAGCCCCCTGAGTGCGGAGACCCAGTACTTC.